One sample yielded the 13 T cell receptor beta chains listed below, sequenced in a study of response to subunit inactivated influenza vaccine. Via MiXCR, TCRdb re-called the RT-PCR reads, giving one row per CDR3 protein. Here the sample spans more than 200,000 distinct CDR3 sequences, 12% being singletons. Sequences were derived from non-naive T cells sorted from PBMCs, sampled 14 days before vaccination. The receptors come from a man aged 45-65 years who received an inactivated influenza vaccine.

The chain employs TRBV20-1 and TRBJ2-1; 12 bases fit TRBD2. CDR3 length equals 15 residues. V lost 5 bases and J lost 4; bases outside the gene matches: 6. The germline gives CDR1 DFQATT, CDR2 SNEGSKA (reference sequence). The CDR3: CSAPRTSGDYNEQFF. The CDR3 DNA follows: TGCAGTGCTCCTAGGACTAGCGGGGATTACAATGAGCAGTTCTTC.

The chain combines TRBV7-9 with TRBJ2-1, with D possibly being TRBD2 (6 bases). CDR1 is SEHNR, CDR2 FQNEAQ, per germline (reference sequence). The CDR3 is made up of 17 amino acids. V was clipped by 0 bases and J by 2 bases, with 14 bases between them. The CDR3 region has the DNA TGTGCCAGCAGCTTAGCTCTGGTTGCGGGACCCTACAATGAGCAGTTCTTC. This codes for CASSLALVAGPYNEQFF. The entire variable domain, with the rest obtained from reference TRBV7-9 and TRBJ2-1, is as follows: DTGVSQNPRHKITKRGQNVTFRCDPISEHNRLYWYRQTLGQGPEFLTYFQNEAQLEKSRLLSDRFSAERPKGSFSTLEIQRTEQGDSAMYLCASSLALVAGPYNEQFFGPGTRLTVL.

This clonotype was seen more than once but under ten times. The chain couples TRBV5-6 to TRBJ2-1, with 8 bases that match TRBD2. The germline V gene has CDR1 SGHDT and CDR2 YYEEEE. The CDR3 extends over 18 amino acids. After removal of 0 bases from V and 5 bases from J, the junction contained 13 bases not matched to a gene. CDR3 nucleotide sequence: TGTGCCAGCAGCTTGGATTTGATGGTCAGCGGGAGAAACAATGAGCAGTTCTTC. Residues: CASSLDLMVSGRNNEQFF.

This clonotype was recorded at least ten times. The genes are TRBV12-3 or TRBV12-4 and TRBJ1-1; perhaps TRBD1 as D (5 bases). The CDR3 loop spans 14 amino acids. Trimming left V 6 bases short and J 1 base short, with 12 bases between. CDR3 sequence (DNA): TGTGCCAGCAGCACAGGAACCGGGAACACTGAAGCTTTCTTT. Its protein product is CASSTGTGNTEAFF.

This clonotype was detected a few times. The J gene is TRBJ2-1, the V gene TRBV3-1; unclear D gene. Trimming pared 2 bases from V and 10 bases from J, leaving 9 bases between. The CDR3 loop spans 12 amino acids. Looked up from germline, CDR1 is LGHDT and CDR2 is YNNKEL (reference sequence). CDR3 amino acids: CASSQRAREQFF. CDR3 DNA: TGTGCCAGCAGCCAACGGGCGCGGGAGCAGTTCTTC.

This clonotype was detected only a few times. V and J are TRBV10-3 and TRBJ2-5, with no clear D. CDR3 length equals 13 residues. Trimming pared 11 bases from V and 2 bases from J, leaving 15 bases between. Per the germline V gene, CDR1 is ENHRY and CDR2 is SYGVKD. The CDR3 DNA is TGTGCCTCAAAAAATGCTGGGCAAGAGACCCAGTACTTC. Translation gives CASKNAGQETQYF.

This CDR3 is CASSSGQGAYEQYF. In DNA form, the CDR3 reads TGTGCCAGCAGCTCGGGACAGGGGGCCTACGAGCAGTACTTC. The chain uses TRBV9 and TRBJ2-7, with 11 bases matching TRBD1. Per germline, CDR1 SGDLS and CDR2 YYNGEE. V lost 4 bases, J lost 2 bases, and 2 bases stayed unmatched. This CDR3 comprises 14 residues.

CDR3 in amino acids: CASRAGGQADTQYF. The CDR3 coding sequence is TGTGCCAGTCGGGCGGGAGGGCAGGCAGATACGCAGTATTTT. The chain couples TRBV6-1 to TRBJ2-3, with 9 bases lining up with TRBD2. The CDR3 consists of 14 residues. V lost 9 bases, J lost 4 bases, and 8 bases stayed unmatched. Germline V CDR1 and CDR2: MNHNS, SASEGT.

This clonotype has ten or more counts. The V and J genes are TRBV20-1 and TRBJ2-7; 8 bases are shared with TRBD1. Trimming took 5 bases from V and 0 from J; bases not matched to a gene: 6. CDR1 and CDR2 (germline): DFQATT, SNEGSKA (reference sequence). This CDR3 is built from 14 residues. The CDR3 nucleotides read TGCAGTGCTGCCCGACAGGGGCCCTCCTACGAGCAGTACTTC. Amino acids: CSAARQGPSYEQYF.

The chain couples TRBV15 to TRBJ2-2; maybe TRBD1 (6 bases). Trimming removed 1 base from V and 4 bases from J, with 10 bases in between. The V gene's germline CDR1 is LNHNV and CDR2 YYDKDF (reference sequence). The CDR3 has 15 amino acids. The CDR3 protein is CATSRGDTSTGELFF. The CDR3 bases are TGTGCCACCAGCAGAGGGGACACCTCCACCGGGGAGCTGTTTTTT.

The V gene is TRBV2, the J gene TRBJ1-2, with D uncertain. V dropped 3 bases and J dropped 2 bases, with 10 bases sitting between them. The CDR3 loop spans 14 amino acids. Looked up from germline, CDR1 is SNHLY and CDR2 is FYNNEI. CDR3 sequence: CASSEMSVNYGYTF. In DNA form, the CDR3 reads TGTGCCAGCAGTGAGATGTCAGTCAACTATGGCTACACCTTC.

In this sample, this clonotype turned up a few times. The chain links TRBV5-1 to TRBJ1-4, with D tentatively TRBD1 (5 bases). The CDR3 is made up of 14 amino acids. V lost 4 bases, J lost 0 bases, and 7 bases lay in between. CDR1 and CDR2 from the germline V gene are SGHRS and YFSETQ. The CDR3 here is CASSVGATNEKLFF. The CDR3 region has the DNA TGCGCCAGCAGCGTGGGGGCAACTAATGAAAAACTGTTTTTT.

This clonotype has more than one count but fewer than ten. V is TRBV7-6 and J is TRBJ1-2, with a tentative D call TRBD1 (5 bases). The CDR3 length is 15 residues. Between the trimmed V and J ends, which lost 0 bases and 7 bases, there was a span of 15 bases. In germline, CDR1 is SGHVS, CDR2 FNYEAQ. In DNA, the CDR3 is TGTGCCAGCAGCTTAGCCCAAAGGGGCGGGAGTGGCTACACCTTC. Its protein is CASSLAQRGGSGYTF.